The 28 T cell receptor beta chains given below trace back to one sample, sequenced in a study of T cell responses to AZD1222 COVID-19 vaccine (dated by TCRdb to the early 2020s). The library was obtained by the immunoSEQ multiplex PCR assay. The table comes from immuneACCESS by way of TCRdb, which keeps in-frame sequences with V and J called. Part of the clones is missing from these tables; in studies checked, under half for an unresolved V gene and the rest for unknown reasons. This sample holds tens of thousands of clones; about nine tenths were observed only once. About 23% of the sample comes from the top ten. Reading the label with the study, this specimen's time point is: baseline before first vaccination. Here the sequenced sample was peripheral blood, taken on day 0 of AZD1222 vaccination. The receptors here all came from an adult in good health.

The V call is TRBV6-1, the J call TRBJ1-3; TRBD1 matches at 10 bases. The junction had 18 bases not matched to a gene; V was cut back by 4 bases and J by 3 bases. Germline CDR1 is MNHNS and CDR2 is SASEGT. The CDR3 runs to 20 residues. DNA for the CDR3: TGTGCCAGCAGTGTCCGAAATCCGGGACAGGGGACTAATCTTGGAAACACCATATATTTT. This translates into CASSVRNPGQGTNLGNTIYF.

The chain employs TRBV5-5 and TRBJ2-3, with a possible D match to TRBD2 (7 bases). The CDR3 length is 15 residues. The germline V gene has CDR1 SGHKS and CDR2 YYEKEE (reference sequence). The V and J ends lost 1 base and 1 base respectively, with 10 bases between them. This chain's CDR3 is CASSLLGGGTDTQYF. The CDR3 nucleotides read TGTGCCAGCAGCTTGCTAGGGGGGGGCACAGATACGCAGTATTTT.

The chain recombines TRBV5-6 with TRBJ1-6; D gene unclear. V was pared by 0 bases and J by 10 bases, with 14 bases between. This CDR3 has 15 residues. Germline lookup yields CDR1 SGHDT and CDR2 YYEEEE. The CDR3 sequence: CASSLDSLGWSPLHF. DNA for the CDR3: TGTGCCAGCAGCTTGGACAGTTTAGGTTGGTCACCCCTCCACTTT. Combining the CDR3 with reference TRBV5-6 and TRBJ1-6 gives the whole variable domain DAGVTQSPTHLIKTRGQQVTLRCSPKSGHDTVSWYQQALGQGPQFIFQYYEEEERQRGNFPDRFSGHQFPNYSSELNVNALLLGDSALYLCASSLDSLGWSPLHFGNGTRLTVT.

This clone was observed a handful of times. The rearrangement joins TRBV28 to TRBJ1-4; D ambiguous. This CDR3 has 15 amino acids. Looked up from germline, CDR1 is MDHEN and CDR2 is SYDVKM. V shed 2 bases and J shed 8 bases, with 15 bases lying between them. The DNA of the CDR3 is TGTGCCAGCAGTTTACCGCCCGGTGGTAGGGAAAAACTGTTTTTT. It translates to CASSLPPGGREKLFF.

The chain joins TRBV28 to TRBJ1-6, with 7 bases lining up with TRBD1. This CDR3 is built from 12 residues. Trimming at V came to 7 bases and at J to 10 bases, leaving 4 bases not matched to a gene. Germline CDR1 is MDHEN and CDR2 is SYDVKM. The CDR3 DNA is TGTGCCAGCACAGGGGGAGACTCACCCCTCCACTTT. It translates to CASTGGDSPLHF.

This clone was seen once. The chain carries TRBV30 and TRBJ1-2; D call uncertain. The CDR3 extends over 14 amino acids. Germline CDR1 reads GTSNPN; CDR2 reads SVGIG (reference sequence). The V gene lost 0 bases and the J gene lost 1 base, with 9 bases spanning the gap. CDR3 in amino acids: CAWSVGYLNYGYTF. As DNA, the CDR3 is TGTGCCTGGAGTGTAGGATACCTTAACTATGGCTACACCTTC.

The V gene is TRBV5-1, the J gene TRBJ2-1; D may correspond to TRBD1 or TRBD2 (6 bases each). V was shortened by 1 base and J by 8 bases, with 13 bases between the two germline ends. Germline V lookup: CDR1 SGHRS, CDR2 YFSETQ. The CDR3 totals 14 residues. CDR3 sequence: CASSLSGAGDEQFF. The DNA for the CDR3 is TGCGCCAGCAGCTTGTCGGGGGCTGGGGATGAGCAGTTCTTC.

The chain is built from TRBV7-2 and TRBJ2-7; 10 nucleotides match TRBD2. This CDR3 is built from 16 residues. The germline V gene has CDR1 SGHTA and CDR2 FQGNSA. Losses at the gene ends were 0 bases for V and 7 bases for J; bases not matched to a gene: 9. CDR3 protein: CASSLALAGASWEQYF. CDR3 DNA: TGTGCCAGCAGCTTAGCCCTAGCGGGAGCCTCCTGGGAGCAGTACTTC.

The chain couples TRBV6-1 to TRBJ1-1; D is ambiguous. The V and J ends lost 2 bases and 4 bases respectively, with 20 bases between them. CDR1 is MNHNS and CDR2 is SASEGT in the germline V gene. The CDR3 runs to 17 residues. The CDR3 sequence is CASSEIPPEGPRTEAFF. As DNA, the CDR3 is TGTGCCAGCAGTGAAATCCCCCCGGAAGGGCCGCGCACTGAAGCTTTCTTT.

The genes are TRBV28 and TRBJ2-2; D is unclear. Germline CDR1 reads MDHEN; CDR2 reads SYDVKM. The V end lost 6 bases, the J end lost 0 bases, and 8 bases lay between the germline ends. CDR3 length equals 14 residues. This chain's CDR3 is CASRETANTGELFF. The CDR3 DNA reads TGTGCCAGCAGAGAGACGGCGAACACCGGGGAGCTGTTTTTT. Based on the CDR3 plus reference TRBV28 and TRBJ2-2, the full variable domain is DVKVTQSSRYLVKRTGEKVFLECVQDMDHENMFWYRQDPGLGLRLIYFSYDVKMKEKGDIPEGYSVSREKKERFSLILESASTNQTSMYLCASRETANTGELFFGEGSRLTVL.

In this sample, this clone turned up a few times. V gene TRBV6-5 combines with J gene TRBJ1-1, with 9 bases that match TRBD1. This CDR3 contains 12 residues. J was trimmed by 4 bases and V by 8 bases; bases with no gene match: 2. In germline, CDR1 is MNHEY, CDR2 SVGAGI. The CDR3 sequence is CASWDRATEAFF. The DNA of the CDR3 is TGTGCCAGCTGGGACAGGGCCACTGAAGCTTTCTTT.

This chain joins TRBV5-1 and TRBJ1-3, with 9 bases identical to TRBD1. This CDR3 has 16 amino acids. V shed 3 bases, J shed 4 bases, and the junction held 8 bases outside the gene matches. CDR1 is SGHRS, CDR2 YFSETQ, per germline. In nucleotides, the CDR3 is TGCGCCAGCAGCTGGAACCCGGGACAGGGAGGAAACACCATATATTTT. As protein: CASSWNPGQGGNTIYF.

The gene calls are TRBV12-3 or TRBV12-4 and TRBJ1-2; no reliable D call. V was cut by 7 bases and J by 6 bases, with 15 bases left in between. CDR3 length: 13 amino acids. The CDR3 sequence: CASTSRSVHGYTF. Here the CDR3 DNA reads TGTGCCAGCACCTCAAGAAGTGTCCATGGCTACACCTTC.

V gene TRBV11-3 combines with J gene TRBJ2-2; 11 nucleotides match TRBD2. Germline CDR1 reads SGHNT; CDR2 reads YENEEA. CDR3 length equals 16 residues. After removal of 5 bases from V and 7 bases from J, the junction contained 9 bases not matched to a gene. The CDR3 region is CASSPRNSGGGGELFF. CDR3 nucleotide sequence: TGTGCCAGCAGCCCCCGGAATAGCGGGGGGGGCGGGGAGCTGTTTTTT.

V gene TRBV5-5 combines with J gene TRBJ2-7, with 7 bases matching TRBD1. V dropped 5 bases and J dropped 3; count of bases not matched to a gene: 11. Germline lookup yields CDR1 SGHKS and CDR2 YYEKEE (reference sequence). This CDR3 has 15 residues. CDR3 sequence reads: CASRFDRALIYEQYF. The CDR3 DNA reads as TGTGCCAGCAGGTTCGACAGGGCCCTTATCTACGAGCAGTACTTC.

The chain recombines TRBV7-8 with TRBJ2-2; 8 nucleotides align to TRBD1. Germline V lookup: CDR1 SGHVS, CDR2 FQNEAQ. The ends lost 5 bases at V and 6 bases at J; junction bases unmatched: 11. The CDR3 runs 16 residues. The DNA for the CDR3 is TGTGCCAGCAGCCGTACAGGGGGAGGATTCGCCGGGGAGCTGTTTTTT. Translated: CASSRTGGGFAGELFF.

The V and J genes are TRBV10-3 and TRBJ1-2; 7 nucleotides line up with TRBD1. The V gene end was trimmed by 2 bases and the J gene end by 0 bases; junction bases not matched to a gene: 6. The CDR3 loop spans 16 amino acids. The germline V gene encodes CDR1 ENHRY and CDR2 SYGVKD. CDR3 protein: CAISEAAQGSNYGYTF. The CDR3 nucleotides read TGTGCCATCAGTGAGGCAGCACAGGGGTCTAACTATGGCTACACCTTC.

The chain carries TRBV19 and TRBJ1-5, with D perhaps matching TRBD1 (6 bases). Germline CDR1 reads LNHDA; CDR2 reads SQIVND (reference sequence). This CDR3 is 14 amino acids long. The V gene lost 5 bases and the J gene lost 6 bases, with 14 bases spanning the gap. The CDR3 region is CASSPRGAAQPQHF. The CDR3 DNA follows: TGTGCCAGTAGTCCCCGGGGGGCTGCTCAGCCCCAGCATTTT. Looking up the rest from reference TRBV19 and TRBJ1-5 gives the full variable domain: DGGITQSPKYLFRKEGQNVTLSCEQNLNHDAMYWYRQDPGQGLRLIYYSQIVNDFQKGDIAEGYSVSREKKESFPLTVTSAQKNPTAFYLCASSPRGAAQPQHFGDGTRLSIL.

This chain links TRBV7-2 with TRBJ2-2; TRBD2 agrees at 8 bases. Germline V gene sequence: CDR1 SGHTA, CDR2 FQGNSA. The J segment lost 6 bases and the V segment lost 3 bases, leaving 9 bases of the junction unmatched. CDR3 length: 16 residues. CDR3 amino acids: CASSFIRVAGSGELFF. CDR3 DNA sequence: TGTGCCAGCAGCTTTATTCGGGTAGCGGGGTCCGGGGAGCTGTTTTTT.

The rearrangement uses TRBV6-5 and TRBJ2-5; D is undetermined. The CDR3 runs 12 residues. CDR1 MNHEY and CDR2 SVGAGI come from the germline V gene. V lost 5 bases, J lost 3 bases, and 7 bases lay in between. This chain's CDR3 is CASSPREETQYF. CDR3 nucleotide sequence: TGTGCCAGCAGTCCAAGAGAAGAGACCCAGTACTTC.

V is TRBV28 and J is TRBJ1-4; tentatively, D is TRBD1 (5 bases). The CDR3 spans 15 residues. Trimming shortened V by 3 bases and J by 6 bases, and 14 bases separated the two germline ends. Germline assignment: CDR1 MDHEN and CDR2 SYDVKM. DNA for the CDR3: TGTGCCAGCAGTTTGGATGCGGGGGTACATGAAAAACTGTTTTTT. Translation gives CASSLDAGVHEKLFF.

The genes are TRBV5-5 and TRBJ1-5, with D perhaps matching TRBD1 (6 bases). The CDR3 is made up of 15 amino acids. Trimming cost V 1 base and J 0 bases, with 8 bases left between them. Germline lookup yields CDR1 SGHKS and CDR2 YYEKEE (reference sequence). This CDR3 reads CASSLPGVSNQPQHF. CDR3 nucleotides: TGTGCCAGCAGCTTGCCAGGGGTTAGCAATCAGCCCCAGCATTTT.

This chain joins TRBV6-5 and TRBJ1-1; weak D call: TRBD1 (5 bases). V was trimmed by 10 bases and J by 6 bases, leaving 21 bases between them. Germline lookup yields CDR1 MNHEY and CDR2 SVGAGI. The length of the CDR3 is 14 residues. The CDR3, as DNA: TGTGCCACCAAAGTAAAGGGAGGGGTCCCTGAAGCTTTCTTT. Residues: CATKVKGGVPEAFF.

This clone came up a few times. This rearrangement joins TRBV27 to TRBJ2-7, with 8 bases matching TRBD1. The germline CDR1 and CDR2 sequences are MNHEY and SMNVEV (reference sequence). CDR3 length: 14 amino acids. Trimming took 10 bases from V and 0 from J; bases not matched to a gene: 8. The CDR3 region has the DNA TGTGCCACCGCGGACAGGGCGCACTCCTACGAGCAGTACTTC. Translating gives CATADRAHSYEQYF.

The chain employs TRBV7-7 and TRBJ1-1; no definite D call. Trimming took 2 bases from V and 4 from J, leaving 8 bases between them. Per germline, CDR1 SSHAT and CDR2 FNYEAQ (reference sequence). This CDR3 comprises 13 residues. The CDR3 region has the DNA TGTGCCAGCAGCTTAAACCCCACCACTGAAGCTTTCTTT. It codes for CASSLNPTTEAFF.

This rearrangement joins TRBV18 to TRBJ1-4; 8 nucleotides line up with TRBD1. V lost 4 bases to trimming and J lost 8 bases; unmatched junction nucleotides: 6. Germline V gene data show CDR1 as KGHSH and CDR2 as LQKENI. The CDR3 spans 14 residues. The CDR3 loop reads CASSRSGGREKLFF. DNA of the CDR3: TGTGCCAGCTCACGGTCAGGGGGCAGAGAAAAACTGTTTTTT.

The J gene is TRBJ1-2, the V gene TRBV12-3 or TRBV12-4; TRBD1 matches 8 bases. V lost 5 bases, J lost 4 bases, and 3 bases stayed unmatched. The CDR3 spans 13 residues. CDR3 in amino acids: CASSDRGGYGYTF. The CDR3 DNA sequence: TGTGCCAGCAGTGACAGGGGAGGCTATGGCTACACCTTC.

This clone has a single count. The rearrangement joins TRBV28 to TRBJ1-2; D gene unclear. Trimming removed 5 bases from V and 6 bases from J, with 16 bases in between. Germline V gene sequence: CDR1 MDHEN, CDR2 SYDVKM. The CDR3 is 14 residues long. The DNA for the CDR3 is TGTGCCAGCAGTAATGCAGCCGACTTTCATGGCTACACCTTC. Its protein product is CASSNAADFHGYTF.